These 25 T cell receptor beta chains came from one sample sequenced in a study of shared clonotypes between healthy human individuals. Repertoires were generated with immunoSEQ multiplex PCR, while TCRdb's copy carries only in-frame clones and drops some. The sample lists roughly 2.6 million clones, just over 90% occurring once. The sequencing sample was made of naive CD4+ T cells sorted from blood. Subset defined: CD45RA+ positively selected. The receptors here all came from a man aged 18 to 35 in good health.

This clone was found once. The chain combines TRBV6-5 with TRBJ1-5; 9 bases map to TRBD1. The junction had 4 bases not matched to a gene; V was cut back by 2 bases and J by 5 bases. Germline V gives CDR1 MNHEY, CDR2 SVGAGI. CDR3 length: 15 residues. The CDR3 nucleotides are TGTGCCAGCAGTTACGGGACAGGGAGAGATCAGCCCCAGCATTTT. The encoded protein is CASSYGTGRDQPQHF.

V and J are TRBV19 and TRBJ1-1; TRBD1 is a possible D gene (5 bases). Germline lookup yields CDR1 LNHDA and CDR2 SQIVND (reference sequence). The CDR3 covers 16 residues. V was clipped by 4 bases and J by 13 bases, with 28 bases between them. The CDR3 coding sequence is TGTGCCAGTAGTAACCGACAGTTTCTTGATGGAAGTGGGGGTTTCTTT. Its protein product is CASSNRQFLDGSGGFF.

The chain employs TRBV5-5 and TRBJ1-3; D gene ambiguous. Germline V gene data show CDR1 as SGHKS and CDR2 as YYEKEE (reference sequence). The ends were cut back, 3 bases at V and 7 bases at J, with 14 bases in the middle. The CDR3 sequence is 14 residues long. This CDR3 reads CASSSGPRSNTIYF. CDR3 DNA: TGTGCCAGCAGCTCGGGCCCCCGGAGCAACACCATATATTTT.

The CDR3: CASSYTDVVNSPLHF. As DNA, the CDR3 is TGTGCCAGCAGTTACACGGACGTTGTCAATTCACCCCTCCACTTT. V usage is TRBV6-5 and J usage is TRBJ1-6; no reliable D call. This CDR3 has 15 residues. Germline V gives CDR1 MNHEY, CDR2 SVGAGI. Trimming took 2 bases from V and 7 from J, leaving 12 bases between them.

The CDR3 DNA sequence: TGCGCCAGCAGCTTCGACAGGGTTGCCTACAATGAGCAGTTCTTC. It translates to CASSFDRVAYNEQFF. The V call is TRBV5-1, the J call TRBJ2-1; 7 nucleotides agree with TRBD1. From germline, CDR1 is SGHRS and CDR2 YFSETQ. The J segment lost 2 bases and the V segment lost 2 bases, leaving 4 bases of the junction unmatched. The CDR3 extends over 15 amino acids.

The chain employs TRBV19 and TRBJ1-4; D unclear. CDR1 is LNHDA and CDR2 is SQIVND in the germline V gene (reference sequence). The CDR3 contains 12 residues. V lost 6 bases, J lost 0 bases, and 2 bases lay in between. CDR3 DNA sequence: TGTGCCAGTAGATCAACTAATGAAAAACTGTTTTTT. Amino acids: CASRSTNEKLFF.

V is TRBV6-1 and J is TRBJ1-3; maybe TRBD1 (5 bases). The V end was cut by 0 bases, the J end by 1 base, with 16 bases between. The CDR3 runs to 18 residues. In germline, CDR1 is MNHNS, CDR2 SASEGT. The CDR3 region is CASSEALLAPGSGNTIYF. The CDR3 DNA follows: TGTGCCAGCAGTGAAGCGTTGCTGGCACCAGGGTCTGGAAACACCATATATTTT.

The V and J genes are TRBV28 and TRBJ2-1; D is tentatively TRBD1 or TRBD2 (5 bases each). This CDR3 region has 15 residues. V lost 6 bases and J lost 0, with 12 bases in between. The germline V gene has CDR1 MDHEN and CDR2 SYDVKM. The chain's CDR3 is CASRTDTSSYNEQFF. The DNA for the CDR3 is TGTGCCAGCAGAACGGACACTAGCTCCTACAATGAGCAGTTCTTC.

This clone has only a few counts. The CDR3 here is CASSLTSGQYGSPLHF. CDR3 bases: TGTGCCAGCAGCTTAACTTCAGGACAGTACGGATCACCCCTCCACTTT. The chain couples TRBV7-8 to TRBJ1-6; maybe TRBD1 (6 bases). This CDR3 is 16 amino acids long. From germline, CDR1 is SGHVS and CDR2 FQNEAQ. The V end was cut by 2 bases, the J end by 10 bases, with 18 bases between.

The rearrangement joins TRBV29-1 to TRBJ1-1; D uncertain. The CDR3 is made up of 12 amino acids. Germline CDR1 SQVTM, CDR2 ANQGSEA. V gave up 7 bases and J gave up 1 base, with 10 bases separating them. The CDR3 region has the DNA TGCAGCGCCCTCCGCGGGAACACTGAAGCTTTCTTT. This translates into CSALRGNTEAFF. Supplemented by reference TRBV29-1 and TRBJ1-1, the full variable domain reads SAVISQKPSRDICQRGTSLTIQCQVDSQVTMMFWYRQQPGQSLTLIATANQGSEATYESGFVIDKFPISRPNLTFSTLTVSNMSPEDSSIYLCSALRGNTEAFFGQGTRLTVV.

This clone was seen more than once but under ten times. In DNA form, the CDR3 reads TGTGCCTGGAGTCCGGCCACTGAAAAACTGTTTTTT. This codes for CAWSPATEKLFF. The V call is TRBV30, the J call TRBJ1-4, with D hard to call. Trimming stripped 2 bases from V and 7 bases from J, with 8 bases between. CDR1 GTSNPN and CDR2 SVGIG come from the germline V gene (reference sequence). This CDR3 region has 12 residues.

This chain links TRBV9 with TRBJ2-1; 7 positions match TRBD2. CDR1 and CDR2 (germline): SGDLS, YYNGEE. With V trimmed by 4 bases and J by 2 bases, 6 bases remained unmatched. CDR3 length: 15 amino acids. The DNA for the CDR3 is TGTGCCAGCAGCAACACCGGGACTACCTACAATGAGCAGTTCTTC. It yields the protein CASSNTGTTYNEQFF.

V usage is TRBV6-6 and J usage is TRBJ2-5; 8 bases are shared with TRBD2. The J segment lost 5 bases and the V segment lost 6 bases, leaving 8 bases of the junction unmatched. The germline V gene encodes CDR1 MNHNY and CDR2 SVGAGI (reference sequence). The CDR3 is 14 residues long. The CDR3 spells CASRPGGARETQYF. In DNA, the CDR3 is TGTGCCAGCAGACCCGGGGGGGCTAGGGAGACCCAGTACTTC.

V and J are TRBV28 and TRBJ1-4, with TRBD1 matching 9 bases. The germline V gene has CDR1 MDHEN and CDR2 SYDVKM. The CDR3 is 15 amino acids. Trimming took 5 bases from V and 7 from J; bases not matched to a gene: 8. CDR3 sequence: CASSPDRGPREKLFF. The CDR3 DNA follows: TGTGCCAGCAGTCCGGACAGGGGACCTCGTGAAAAACTGTTTTTT.

The CDR3 region is CASSPPSLPDEQYF. As DNA, the CDR3 is TGTGCCAGCTCACCACCGTCTCTTCCCGACGAGCAGTACTTC. This chain connects TRBV18 to TRBJ2-7; D remains unclear. Trimming left V 0 bases short and J 5 bases short, with 11 bases between. From germline, CDR1 is KGHSH and CDR2 LQKENI. CDR3 length: 14 residues.

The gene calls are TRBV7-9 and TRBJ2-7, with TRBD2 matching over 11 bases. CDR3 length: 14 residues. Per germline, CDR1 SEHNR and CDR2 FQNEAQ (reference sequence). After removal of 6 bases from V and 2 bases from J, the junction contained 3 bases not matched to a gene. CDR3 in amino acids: CASRISGRAYEQYF. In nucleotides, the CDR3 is TGTGCCAGCAGAATTAGCGGGAGGGCCTACGAGCAGTACTTC. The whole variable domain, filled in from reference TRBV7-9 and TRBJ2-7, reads DTGVSQNPRHKITKRGQNVTFRCDPISEHNRLYWYRQTLGQGPEFLTYFQNEAQLEKSRLLSDRFSAERPKGSFSTLEIQRTEQGDSAMYLCASRISGRAYEQYFGPGTRLTVT.

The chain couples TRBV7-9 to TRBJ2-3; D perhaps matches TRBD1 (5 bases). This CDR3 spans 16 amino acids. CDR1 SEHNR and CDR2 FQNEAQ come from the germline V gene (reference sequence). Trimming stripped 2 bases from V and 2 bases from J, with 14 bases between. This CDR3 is CASSLQGVTLTDTQYF. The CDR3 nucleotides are TGTGCCAGCAGCTTACAAGGGGTGACCCTCACAGATACGCAGTATTTT.

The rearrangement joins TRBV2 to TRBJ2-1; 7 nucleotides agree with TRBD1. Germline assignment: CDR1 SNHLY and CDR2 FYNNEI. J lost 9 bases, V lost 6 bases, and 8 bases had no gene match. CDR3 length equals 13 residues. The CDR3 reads CASSAGRGTEQFF. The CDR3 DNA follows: TGTGCCAGCAGCGCCGGCAGGGGGACTGAGCAGTTCTTC.

CDR3 DNA: TGTGCCAGCTCACTGGCGGGACAGGCCAATCAGCCCCAGCATTTT. Translation gives CASSLAGQANQPQHF. The chain employs TRBV18 and TRBJ1-5; 8 bases map to TRBD1. Germline loops: CDR1 KGHSH, CDR2 LQKENI. V lost 4 bases and J lost 3; bases outside the gene matches: 5. This CDR3 is built from 15 residues.

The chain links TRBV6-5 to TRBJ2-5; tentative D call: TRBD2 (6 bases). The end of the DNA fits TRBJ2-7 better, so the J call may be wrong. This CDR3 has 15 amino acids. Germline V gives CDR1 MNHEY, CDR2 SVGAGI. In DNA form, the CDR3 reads TGTGCCAGCAGTTACGTGGGCGGGGAGACCTACGAGCAGTACTTC. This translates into CASSYVGGETYEQYF.

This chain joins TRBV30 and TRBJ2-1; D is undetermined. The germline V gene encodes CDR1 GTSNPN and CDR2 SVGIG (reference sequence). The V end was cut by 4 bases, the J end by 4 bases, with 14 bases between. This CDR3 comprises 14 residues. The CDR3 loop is CAWKGGERYNEQFF. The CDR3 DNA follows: TGTGCCTGGAAGGGCGGAGAAAGGTACAATGAGCAGTTCTTC.

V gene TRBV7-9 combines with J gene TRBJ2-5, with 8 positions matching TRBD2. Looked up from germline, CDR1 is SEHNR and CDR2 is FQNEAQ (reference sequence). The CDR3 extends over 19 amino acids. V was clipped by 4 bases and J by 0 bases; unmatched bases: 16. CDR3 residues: CASSSPLWGSGSHQETQYF. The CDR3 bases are TGTGCCAGCAGCTCCCCTCTTTGGGGAAGCGGGAGCCACCAAGAGACCCAGTACTTC.

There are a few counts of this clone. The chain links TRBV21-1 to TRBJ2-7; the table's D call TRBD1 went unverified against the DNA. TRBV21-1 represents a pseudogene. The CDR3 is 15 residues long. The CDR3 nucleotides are TGTGCCAGCTGGCGGACAGGTCGGCATCCCTACGAGCAGTACTTC. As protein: CASWRTGRHPYEQYF.

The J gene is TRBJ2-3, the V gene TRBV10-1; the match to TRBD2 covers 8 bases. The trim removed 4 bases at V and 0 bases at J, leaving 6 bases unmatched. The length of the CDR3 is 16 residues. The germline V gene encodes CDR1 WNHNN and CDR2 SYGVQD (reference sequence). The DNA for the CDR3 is TGCGCCAGCAGTGGTACTAGCGGTACTAGCACAGATACGCAGTATTTT. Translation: CASSGTSGTSTDTQYF.

The CDR3 sequence: CASRFTGATTDTQYF. The CDR3 nucleotides read TGTGCCAGCAGATTTACAGGGGCCACCACAGATACGCAGTATTTT. J is TRBJ2-3 and V is TRBV6-5, with 7 positions matching TRBD1. CDR3 length equals 15 residues. The ends lost 6 bases at V and 2 bases at J; junction bases unmatched: 8. In germline, CDR1 is MNHEY, CDR2 SVGAGI.